Below, one TCR beta chain is given with its context. This clonotype is a singleton in its sample. Its antigen remains undetermined. Per-base qualities were not stored, and no clone one base away is much larger. One read alone makes for weak evidence. CDR1 and CDR2, per the germline V gene, are MDHEN and SYDVKM. CDR3 length: 11 amino acids, cysteine to phenylalanine. Only CDR3 DNA remains: 33 bases, in frame from the first base. V is clipped by 7 bases and J by 6 bases, and the sequence between their germline boundaries is 9 bases long. The donors were roughly 40 Caucasian individuals from Russia, aged roughly 6 to 100 years, who were systemically healthy. Each donor gave about 9.8 milliliters of peripheral blood, drawn into EDTA-treated Vacutainer tubes. PBMCs were isolated by Ficoll-Paque density-gradient centrifugation, with at least 7 million obtained per sample. Trizol reagent was used to extract total RNA from the PBMCs, yielding at least 6 micrograms per sample. For every donor, flow cytometry on a PBMC aliquot measured the percentage of naive CD45RAhigh/CD27high T cells.

This record belongs to a study of blood T cells in healthy people across ages (dated by TCRdb to 2014 to 2015). Regarding the research as a whole: In model experiments, roughly one uniquely barcoded TCR beta cDNA molecule per two T cells was captured by template switching. The study measured age-related changes in TCR beta repertoire diversity using deep sequencing normalized with unique cDNA molecular identifiers. Four age groups were formed from the donors: young (average roughly 16 years), middle-aged (approximately 40), aged (62) and long-lived (less than 85). The study analyzed two additional independent replicas of 1 million unique cDNA reads from the same blood draw for two donors, one aged 18 to 30 and one aged 80 or older. Study-wide findings and limitations: Total diversity estimates from one million sequenced T cells were considered lower bounds and underestimates. The CMV infection status of donors was not known, potentially confounding age-related changes in expanded clonotypes. Compared with the aged group, the long-lived group had more naive CD4+ T cells, fewer expanded clones and increased TCR diversity, a pattern suggesting age selection. Observed TCR beta diversity per million T cells fell roughly linearly with age, and a significant reduction was already apparent by age approximately 40. The percentage of naive T cells measured by flow cytometry correlated strongly with observed TCR beta diversity. Because profiling used bulk unsorted PBMCs, naive and antigen-experienced compartments could not be compared conclusively.

Preparation of the library involved 5' RACE. Sequenced using an Illumina HiSeq 2500. The second PCR ran for about 6 to 12 cycles and used a J-beta primer mix along with a sample-barcoded 5' primer. Each TCR beta cDNA molecule received a unique molecular identifier from a template-switch 5' adaptor carrying 12 random nucleotides. Each sample yielded at least 2.5 million CDR3-containing paired-end reads. The Mint cDNA synthesis kit, primed by a TRBC-specific oligonucleotide, was used to synthesize first-strand cDNA from all RNA. All cDNA was treated with uracil-DNA glycosylase and then went through a first 18-cycle PCR with the universal primers M1SS and BC2_uni_R. Concerning the study's data processing: Each sample was normalized by randomly selecting 1 million high-quality reads, each carrying a distinct molecular identifier. Instead of being binned into consensus sequences, reads with shared molecular identifiers were discarded. MiTCR, run with a Q25 quality threshold and the strictest error-elimination algorithm, handled CDR3 identification, clonotype clustering and error correction. Lower-bound total TCR beta diversity was estimated with a nonparametric unseen species model using Euler transformation. TCRdb reanalyzed the raw reads on its own, using fastp at Q25 for trimming and MiXCR for clone calling, and kept in-frame beta chains. Merged by CDR3 protein, the rows form single entries marked with the most common genes and DNA. V and J calls and clone size were set by TCRdb, not the authors. A total of approximately 900,000 distinct CDR3 sequences appear in this sample, 25% to 30% of them only once. The ten largest account for roughly 10% of the sample.

These same data were also listed under a study on T cells of mothers and their children. As that second paper reports: The donors were nine systemically healthy Caucasian individuals, made up of three mothers and their six children. cDNA synthesis consumed the entire amount of extracted RNA, loaded at roughly 1.5 ug RNA in each 15 ul reaction. In the second PCR, sample barcodes and 2-4 random nucleotides were introduced via the M1S primer. Each mother yielded over 10 million TCR beta CDR3 reads and each child 3 million to 3.5 million reads. TCR recombination output is similarly shaped by thymic selection in related and unrelated pairs, with a minor effect exerted by inherited differences. Normalized repertoire overlap was always found to be slightly, but never significantly, higher in related mother-child pairs than in unrelated mother-child pairs. Persistent microchimeric T cell clones were not detected, at a sensitivity of 85 to 100 clones per million clonotypes. To look for features that set related mother-child pairs apart from unrelated individuals, the researchers ran deep NGS to compare the TCR beta repertoires of mothers and children. Mothers averaged roughly 40 +/- 4 years of age and children averaged 11 +/- 4 years. Libraries were sequenced on Illumina HiSeq 2000 with 100+100 nt paired-end reads after adapter ligation with NEBNext reagents. Mother and child libraries were prepared a month apart and sequenced in separate runs to prevent cross-contamination. Between roughly 500,000 and 2,000,000 distinct TCR beta clonotypes were identified per donor. Naive TCR beta clonotypes were estimated from low-frequency clonotypes matched to each donor's FACS-determined naive share, without sorting.

The chain joins TRBV28 to TRBJ1-1; TRBD1 is a possible D gene, resting on 5 matching bases. The clonotype originates from a middle-aged woman in good health. Sequencing was performed on blood. The CDR3 region has the sequence CASTGSPEAFF. Here is the DNA: TGTGCCAGCACAGGGTCCCCTGAAGCTTTCTTT.